One sample yielded the 9 T cell receptor beta chains listed below, sequenced in a study of blood T cell repertoires in COVID-19. Clones were read by immunoSEQ multiplex PCR, and TCRdb kept only the in-frame ones, dropping some. Among a few hundred thousand clones listed, about 88% were seen once. The sample taken for sequencing was PBMCs or T cells enriched from blood (not recorded which). The origin of the receptors is a woman aged 25 to 39 who had been exposed to COVID-19.

V gene TRBV19 combines with J gene TRBJ1-2; the D gene is possibly TRBD1 (6 bases). The CDR3 loop spans 14 amino acids. CDR1 is LNHDA, CDR2 SQIVND, per germline (reference sequence). V lost 3 bases, J lost 9 bases, and 17 bases lay in between. CDR3 loop: CASSIHQEDSRYTF. The CDR3 DNA is TGTGCCAGTAGTATTCATCAAGAGGACAGCCGCTACACCTTC.

As to this clone: Different DNA sequences within this sample yield the same CDR3. The J gene is TRBJ2-1, the V gene TRBV5-1; 11 bases are a match to TRBD2. The CDR3 is 15 amino acids. Germline V CDR1 and CDR2: SGHRS, YFSETQ. V shed 0 bases and J 7 bases; nucleotides not matched to a gene: 3. The CDR3 nucleotides are TGCGCCAGCAGCTTGGGACTAGCGGGATCAAATGAGCAGTTCTTC. It is translated as CASSLGLAGSNEQFF. The full variable domain, rest sourced from reference TRBV5-1 and TRBJ2-1, is KAGVTQTPRYLIKTRGQQVTLSCSPISGHRSVSWYQQTPGQGLQFLFEYFSETQRNKGNFPGRFSGRQFSNSRSEMNVSTLELGDSALYLCASSLGLAGSNEQFFGPGTRLTVL.

Notes on this clone: Other DNA sequences in this specimen translate into the identical CDR3. This chain connects TRBV29-1 to TRBJ1-1; 8 nucleotides line up with TRBD1. The germline gives CDR1 SQVTM, CDR2 ANQGSEA. V gave up 7 bases and J gave up 4 bases; unmatched junction bases: 2. CDR3 length: 11 residues. CDR3 sequence: CSADRGTEAFF. For the CDR3, the DNA is TGCAGCGCCGACAGGGGCACTGAAGCTTTCTTT.

The chain recombines TRBV3-1 (or the pseudogene TRBV3-2) with TRBJ2-5; D might be TRBD1 (5 bases). Germline-derived CDR1 and CDR2 are LGHDT and YNNKEL (reference sequence). Trimming removed 1 base at V and 1 base at J, with 7 bases between. The CDR3 is made up of 14 amino acids. The CDR3 sequence is CASSQGTSQETQYF. DNA for the CDR3: TGTGCCAGCAGCCAAGGGACATCCCAAGAGACCCAGTACTTC.

CDR3 DNA sequence: TGTGCCAGCAGTTTAAGGGGGGGAGTGGGAACAGATACGCAGTATTTT. Protein: CASSLRGGVGTDTQYF. This chain joins TRBV28 and TRBJ2-3; tentatively, D is TRBD2 (7 bases). Trimming pared 2 bases from V and 3 bases from J, leaving 15 bases between. This CDR3 spans 16 amino acids. From germline, CDR1 is MDHEN and CDR2 SYDVKM.

This chain uses TRBV5-1 with TRBJ2-7; TRBD2 matches at 11 bases. The ends lost 0 bases at V and 6 bases at J; junction bases unmatched: 5. Germline V gene lookup returns CDR1 SGHRS and CDR2 YFSETQ. This CDR3 region has 15 residues. As DNA, the CDR3 is TGCGCCAGCAGCTTGGGTGATAGCGGGAGGGTCGAGCAGTACTTC. Translating gives CASSLGDSGRVEQYF.

This chain links TRBV19 with TRBJ2-1; TRBD2 aligns across 8 bases. Germline V CDR1 and CDR2: LNHDA, SQIVND (reference sequence). The CDR3 is 17 residues long. With V trimmed by 3 bases and J by 4 bases, 11 bases remained unmatched. The CDR3 loop reads CASSIRGLEGFYNEQFF. The CDR3 DNA sequence: TGTGCCAGTAGTATTAGGGGACTAGAGGGTTTTTACAATGAGCAGTTCTTC.

This clone was observed a single time. The CDR3 DNA is TGTGCCAGCAGCTTGAAACAGGGGGCCACCGGGGAGCTGTTTTTT. Translating gives CASSLKQGATGELFF. The chain is built from TRBV5-5 and TRBJ2-2; TRBD1 matches at 9 bases. Trimming took 1 base from V and 4 from J; bases not matched to a gene: 2. Per the germline V gene, CDR1 is SGHKS and CDR2 is YYEKEE (reference sequence). The CDR3 is made up of 15 amino acids.

The sample holds a few counts of this clone. The CDR3 sequence: CASGFGREDTEAFF. For the CDR3, the DNA is TGTGCTAGTGGTTTTGGCAGGGAGGACACTGAAGCTTTCTTT. The J gene is TRBJ1-1, the V gene TRBV12-5, with D possibly TRBD1 on 5 matching bases. Per the germline V gene, CDR1 is LGHNT and CDR2 is FRNRAP. The ends were cut back, 3 bases at V and 3 bases at J, with 11 bases in the middle. This CDR3 is built from 14 residues.